One and the same sample provided the 21 T cell receptor beta chains below, sequenced in a study of T-cell memory formation after mild COVID-19. TCRdb recomputed calls from the 5' RACE reads with MiXCR, one row per CDR3 protein. The sample records 80,000 to 130,000 distinct CDR3 sequences, around 10% being singletons. The source material was PBMCs or a T cell subset sorted from them (not recorded which). The origin of the receptors is a man in his late teens or twenties who had mild COVID-19 (a few samples of this study predate the infection). Cell type and time point are not known.

This clonotype turned up a few times. The gene calls are TRBV9 and TRBJ1-2, with a weak D call TRBD1 (5 bases). The V end was cut by 7 bases, the J end by 4 bases, with 11 bases between. The CDR3 is made up of 12 amino acids. Germline values: CDR1 SGDLS, CDR2 YYNGEE. The CDR3 sequence: CASEGTSYGYTF. The CDR3 DNA is TGTGCCAGCGAAGGGACTTCCTATGGCTACACCTTC.

This clonotype was counted a few times. The chain uses TRBV28 and TRBJ1-6; D is uncertain. Per germline, CDR1 MDHEN and CDR2 SYDVKM. V was shortened by 2 bases and J by 7 bases, with 9 bases between the two germline ends. This CDR3 contains 14 residues. CDR3: CASSLNGENSPLHF. The CDR3 DNA sequence: TGTGCCAGCAGTTTAAACGGGGAGAATTCACCCCTCCACTTT.

The table lists this clonotype with a few counts. The chain has TRBV7-8 and TRBJ2-5, with unresolved D. The V gene lost 5 bases and the J gene lost 4 bases, with 5 bases spanning the gap. The CDR3 contains 11 residues. Germline assignment: CDR1 SGHVS and CDR2 FQNEAQ. The CDR3 is CASSIPETQYF. CDR3 coding DNA: TGTGCCAGCAGCATCCCAGAGACCCAGTACTTC.

The chain recombines TRBV12-3 or TRBV12-4 with TRBJ2-1; 7 bases agree with TRBD2. The CDR3 is 13 amino acids. V was clipped by 1 base and J by 11 bases; unmatched bases: 5. The CDR3 loop is CASSLGLAQQQFF. In DNA form, the CDR3 reads TGTGCCAGCAGTTTAGGACTAGCACAGCAGCAGTTCTTC.

This chain joins TRBV24-1 and TRBJ2-1, with 10 bases matching TRBD1. Trimming at V came to 9 bases and at J to 7 bases, leaving 2 bases not matched to a gene. Germline CDR1 KGHDR, CDR2 SFDVKD. There are 12 residues in the CDR3. The CDR3 protein is CATGTGVNEQFF. CDR3 coding DNA: TGTGCCACCGGGACAGGGGTTAATGAGCAGTTCTTC.

This clonotype was seen at least ten times. This rearrangement joins TRBV19 to TRBJ1-1; D is ambiguous. CDR3 length equals 13 residues. From germline, CDR1 is LNHDA and CDR2 SQIVND (reference sequence). Written as DNA, the CDR3 is TGTGGCTCTACCTTCCGGTTGAACACTGAAGCTTTCTTT. It translates to CGSTFRLNTEAFF.

This clonotype has ten or more counts. The genes are TRBV27 and TRBJ1-1; D may be TRBD1 (5 bases). CDR1 MNHEY and CDR2 SMNVEV come from the germline V gene (reference sequence). Trimming took off 5 bases at V and 1 base at J, with 8 bases between the two ends. CDR3 length equals 13 residues. CDR3 residues: CASSPGPNTEAFF. DNA for the CDR3: TGTGCCAGCAGTCCGGGACCGAACACTGAAGCTTTCTTT.

This clonotype was observed a few times. This sequence joins TRBV7-3 and TRBJ1-6, with TRBD1 identical over 7 bases. CDR1 and CDR2 from the germline V gene are SGHTA and FQGTGA. This CDR3 comprises 17 residues. V dropped 4 bases and J dropped 9; count of bases not matched to a gene: 15. The DNA of the CDR3 is TGTGCCAGCAGCTCCCAATCGACCAAGGACAGGTTTTCACCCCTCCACTTT. As protein: CASSSQSTKDRFSPLHF.

This clonotype was detected a few times. V usage is TRBV4-1 and J usage is TRBJ2-3, with D possibly being TRBD2 (5 bases). The V end lost 5 bases, the J end lost 2 bases, and 8 bases lay between the germline ends. This CDR3 spans 13 amino acids. The germline V gene has CDR1 MGHRA and CDR2 YSYEKL. This chain's CDR3 is CASSEDSTDTQYF. The CDR3, as DNA: TGCGCCAGCAGCGAGGACTCCACAGATACGCAGTATTTT.

The J gene is TRBJ2-1, the V gene TRBV5-1, with D perhaps TRBD2 (6 bases). The CDR3 has 12 residues. CDR1 SGHRS and CDR2 YFSETQ come from the germline V gene. V was trimmed by 5 bases and J by 8 bases, leaving 11 bases between them. This CDR3 is CASRPSGDEQFF. DNA for the CDR3: TGCGCCAGCAGGCCCTCGGGGGATGAGCAGTTCTTC.

This clonotype was observed a few times. This chain links TRBV7-9 with TRBJ1-1; D uncertain. The CDR3 loop spans 16 amino acids. In germline, CDR1 is SEHNR, CDR2 FQNEAQ (reference sequence). V lost 4 bases to trimming and J lost 1 base, with 16 bases between them. CDR3 in amino acids: CASSSIQTTENTEAFF. CDR3 DNA sequence: TGTGCCAGCAGCTCCATTCAAACGACGGAGAACACTGAAGCTTTCTTT.

This clonotype has at least ten counts. This rearrangement joins TRBV4-1 to TRBJ2-3; no clear D. V lost 2 bases, J lost 0 bases, and 6 bases lay in between. CDR1 MGHRA and CDR2 YSYEKL come from the germline V gene. This CDR3 has 14 residues. CDR3 coding DNA: TGCGCCAGCAGCCAACTGTCTAGCACAGATACGCAGTATTTT. Translated: CASSQLSSTDTQYF.

The CDR3 protein is CASSPPVSGNTIYF. CDR3 nucleotide sequence: TGTGCCAGCAGCCCCCCCGTCTCTGGAAACACCATATATTTT. The chain is built from TRBV7-9 and TRBJ1-3; D gene uncertain. The CDR3 consists of 14 residues. Trimming left V 5 bases short and J 0 bases short, with 8 bases between. The V gene's germline CDR1 is SEHNR and CDR2 FQNEAQ (reference sequence). The complete variable domain, with remaining parts taken from reference TRBV7-9 and TRBJ1-3, reads DTGVSQNPRHKITKRGQNVTFRCDPISEHNRLYWYRQTLGQGPEFLTYFQNEAQLEKSRLLSDRFSAERPKGSFSTLEIQRTEQGDSAMYLCASSPPVSGNTIYFGEGSWLTVV.

The table lists this clonotype with a few counts. The gene calls are TRBV12-3 or TRBV12-4 and TRBJ2-5; D call uncertain. Trimming removed 4 bases from V and 5 bases from J, with 11 bases in between. This CDR3 spans 13 amino acids. CDR3 in amino acids: CASSSARSETQYF. CDR3 nucleotides: TGTGCCAGCAGTTCCGCCCGGTCGGAGACCCAGTACTTC.

As to this clonotype: The junction does not match germline at one end; this may be a read error. V usage is TRBV5-1 and J usage is TRBJ1-1, with TRBD1 matching 8 bases. The CDR3 contains 14 residues. In germline, CDR1 is SGHRS, CDR2 YFSETQ. The CDR3 sequence: CASSLDRVGTEAFF. In nucleotides, the CDR3 is TGCGCCAGCAGTTTGGACAGGGTTGGCACTGAAGCTTTCTTT.

The chain recombines TRBV6-5 with TRBJ1-5, with 7 nucleotides matching TRBD1. CDR1 and CDR2 (germline): MNHEY, SVGAGI. This CDR3 is built from 13 residues. Losses at the gene ends were 6 bases for V and 7 bases for J; bases not matched to a gene: 6. This chain's CDR3 is CASSPQGNQPQHF. DNA of the CDR3: TGTGCCAGCAGCCCACAGGGGAACCAGCCCCAGCATTTT.

This clonotype appeared a few times. This chain uses TRBV18 with TRBJ2-7; 7 nucleotides match TRBD1. V lost 3 bases and J lost 4; bases outside the gene matches: 3. CDR1 and CDR2 (germline): KGHSH, LQKENI. The CDR3 length is 13 residues. The DNA of the CDR3 is TGTGCCAGCTCACCGGGCAGGGGGTACGAGCAGTACTTC. It codes for CASSPGRGYEQYF.

This clonotype has more than one count but fewer than ten. The chain carries TRBV7-9 and TRBJ2-3; D remains ambiguous. The V gene lost 5 bases and the J gene lost 5 bases, with 17 bases spanning the gap. The length of the CDR3 is 15 residues. Germline CDR1 reads SEHNR; CDR2 reads FQNEAQ (reference sequence). CDR3 sequence reads: CASSIPQRGGDTQYF. In nucleotides, the CDR3 is TGTGCCAGCAGCATTCCTCAGAGAGGCGGAGATACGCAGTATTTT.

This clonotype was detected a few times. The rearrangement links TRBV9 to TRBJ2-3; possible D gene TRBD1, 5 bases. The CDR3 is 14 amino acids. Trimming stripped 5 bases from V and 3 bases from J, with 13 bases between. Germline CDR1 reads SGDLS; CDR2 reads YYNGEE. CDR3 DNA: TGTGCCAGCAGTGAAAGGGGTGTTACAGATACGCAGTATTTT. Its translation is CASSERGVTDTQYF.

The chain employs TRBV15 and TRBJ2-5; D gene unclear. The CDR3 has 14 residues. V dropped 4 bases and J dropped 5 bases, with 14 bases sitting between them. Germline V gene lookup returns CDR1 LNHNV and CDR2 YYDKDF (reference sequence). Here the CDR3 DNA reads TGTGCCACCAGCAAACGGGCCTCAAGTGAGACCCAGTACTTC. Translation gives CATSKRASSETQYF.

This clonotype was seen a few times. The chain is built from TRBV15 and TRBJ2-1, with TRBD2 matching over 7 bases. Germline V gene sequence: CDR1 LNHNV, CDR2 YYDKDF (reference sequence). With V trimmed by 0 bases and J by 4 bases, 9 bases remained unmatched. The CDR3 totals 17 residues. CDR3 sequence (DNA): TGTGCCACCAGCAGAGAGACGCGCGGGGGAGTTTACAATGAGCAGTTCTTC. Translated: CATSRETRGGVYNEQFF.